This TCR beta chain comes out of a study of regulatory T cells in long-lasting Graves disease. In building TCR beta libraries, iRepertoire HTBI primers were used together with Arm-PCR of CDR3 regions. TCRdb ran MiXCR on the multiplex PCR reads and lists one entry per CDR3 protein. Here the sample spans around 500,000 distinct CDR3 sequences, roughly 12% being singletons. Time point specified: newly diagnosed GD, antithyroid drugs for less than 3 months. The TCR library used RNA extracted from PBMCs. This clonotype was recorded a few times. The V end was cut by 2 bases, the J end by 2 bases, with 4 bases between. Germline-derived CDR1 and CDR2 are WSHSY and SAAADI. The CDR3 is 12 residues long. The data also belong to a second study, concerning T cells in Graves' hyperthyroidism and ophthalmopathy.

The chain employs TRBV10-2 and TRBJ2-7; D uncertain. Here the sequenced sample was peripheral blood mononuclear cells (PBMCs), taken at new diagnosis, from a patient treated with antithyroid drugs. The TCR was taken from a man younger than 40 with Graves disease. This chain's CDR3 is CASSEDTYEQYF. Here the CDR3 DNA reads TGCGCCAGCAGTGAGGACACCTACGAGCAGTACTTC.